Each of the 21 T cell receptor beta chains below was sequenced from the same sample in a study of control samples from healthy donors and cancer patients. Sequencing used immunoSEQ multiplex PCR; TCRdb keeps in-frame clones, though not all of them. The data show 150,000 to 160,000 clones, roughly 92% seen once. The sequencing input was blood. Receptors were obtained from a man between 50 and 59 years old in good health.

V is TRBV6-4 and J is TRBJ1-1; D is unresolved. The germline V gene encodes CDR1 MRHNA and CDR2 SNTAGT. This CDR3 comprises 14 residues. Trimming took off 0 bases at V and 4 bases at J, with 9 bases between the two ends. CDR3 region: CASSDSSVGTEAFF. DNA of the CDR3: TGTGCCAGCAGTGACTCGAGTGTTGGCACTGAAGCTTTCTTT.

V and J are TRBV6-5 and TRBJ2-7; the D is unclear. V dropped 0 bases and J dropped 2 bases, with 5 bases sitting between them. The CDR3 loop spans 13 amino acids. In germline, CDR1 is MNHEY, CDR2 SVGAGI. Here the CDR3 DNA reads TGTGCCAGCAGTTACTCGGGCACCTACGAGCAGTACTTC. This codes for CASSYSGTYEQYF.

As to this clone: At one boundary the junction diverges from the germline segment, which might be a read error. V is TRBV7-7 and J is TRBJ2-1, with TRBD1 identical over 12 bases. Germline lookup yields CDR1 SSHAT and CDR2 FNYEAQ (reference sequence). The CDR3 covers 15 residues. The CDR3 region has the DNA TGTGCTAGCAGCCAGGGACAGGGGGCTTTAAATGAGCAGTTCTTC. Translating it yields CASSQGQGALNEQFF. Complete variable domain (other parts from reference TRBV7-7 and TRBJ2-1): GAGVSQSPRYKVTKRGQDVTLRCDPISSHATLYWYQQALGQGPEFLTYFNYEAQPDKSGLPSDRFSAERPEGSISTLTIQRTEQRDSAMYRCASSQGQGALNEQFFGPGTRLTVL.

This clone has a single count. J is TRBJ2-2 and V is TRBV11-2; no reliable D call. The CDR3 is 15 residues long. Germline values: CDR1 SGHAT, CDR2 FQNNGV. V was cut by 5 bases and J by 0 bases, with 10 bases left in between. As DNA, the CDR3 is TGTGCCAGCAGCCGGTTCGGAGCGAACACCGGGGAGCTGTTTTTT. Protein: CASSRFGANTGELFF.

The gene calls are TRBV19 and TRBJ2-1; TRBD2 matches 10 bases. J was trimmed by 7 bases and V by 0 bases; bases with no gene match: 12. The CDR3 consists of 18 residues. Germline V gene data show CDR1 as LNHDA and CDR2 as SQIVND (reference sequence). This chain's CDR3 is CASSIDFFRAGGRNEQFF. The DNA of the CDR3 is TGTGCCAGTAGTATAGATTTTTTCCGAGCGGGAGGGCGGAATGAGCAGTTCTTC.

The J gene is TRBJ1-1, the V gene TRBV7-9; TRBD1 matches 12 bases. The CDR3 sequence is 17 residues long. V trimming: 1 base; J trimming: 4 bases; junction bases outside the gene matches: 7. The germline gives CDR1 SEHNR, CDR2 FQNEAQ (reference sequence). CDR3 sequence (DNA): TGTGCCAGCAGCTTAGGGGACAGGGGGCCGTGGGGCACTGAAGCTTTCTTT. Translated, it gives CASSLGDRGPWGTEAFF. Filled out from reference TRBV7-9 and TRBJ1-1, the complete variable domain reads DTGVSQNPRHKITKRGQNVTFRCDPISEHNRLYWYRQTLGQGPEFLTYFQNEAQLEKSRLLSDRFSAERPKGSFSTLEIQRTEQGDSAMYLCASSLGDRGPWGTEAFFGQGTRLTVV.

The genes are TRBV11-2 and TRBJ2-7; no firm D call. The CDR3 extends over 12 amino acids. Trimming took off 3 bases at V and 0 bases at J, with 3 bases between the two ends. Germline CDR1 is SGHAT and CDR2 is FQNNGV. The CDR3 bases are TGTGCCAGCAGCTTCACCTCCTACGAGCAGTACTTC. This codes for CASSFTSYEQYF.

The rearrangement joins TRBV28 to TRBJ1-4; 9 bases match TRBD1. Germline CDR1 reads MDHEN; CDR2 reads SYDVKM. After removal of 0 bases from V and 3 bases from J, the junction contained 2 bases not matched to a gene. The CDR3 extends over 16 amino acids. The CDR3 DNA reads as TGTGCCAGCAGTTTATGGGGACAGGGATCTAATGAAAAACTGTTTTTT. It yields the protein CASSLWGQGSNEKLFF.

This chain uses TRBV5-1 with TRBJ2-3; 8 bases align to TRBD2. J lost 6 bases, V lost 0 bases, and 3 bases had no gene match. The CDR3 consists of 14 residues. Germline-derived CDR1 and CDR2 are SGHRS and YFSETQ. This CDR3 is CASSLGRTSDTQYF. CDR3 nucleotide sequence: TGCGCCAGCAGCTTGGGGCGGACTAGCGATACGCAGTATTTT.

This clone was seen only once. CDR3 in amino acids: CATVSRNTEAFF. In DNA form, the CDR3 reads TGTGCCACAGTAAGCAGGAACACTGAAGCTTTCTTT. The rearrangement uses TRBV6-5 and TRBJ1-1; D is undetermined. Germline assignment: CDR1 MNHEY and CDR2 SVGAGI. Trimming left V 10 bases short and J 1 base short, with 10 bases between. The CDR3 runs to 12 residues.

The chain uses TRBV3-1 (or the pseudogene TRBV3-2) and TRBJ2-7; weak D call: TRBD2 (6 bases). CDR1 and CDR2 (germline): LGHDT, YNNKEL (reference sequence). V lost 1 base to trimming and J lost 5 bases, with 12 bases between them. This CDR3 has 14 residues. This CDR3 reads CASSQVLAKDEQYF. CDR3 coding DNA: TGTGCCAGCAGCCAAGTGCTAGCGAAGGACGAGCAGTACTTC.

The chain carries TRBV10-3 and TRBJ1-5; the match to TRBD1 covers 10 bases. The length of the CDR3 is 16 residues. Unmatched junction bases numbered 1, after V lost 0 bases and J lost 2 bases. Germline V lookup: CDR1 ENHRY, CDR2 SYGVKD. Here the CDR3 reads CAISESTGGRNQPQHF. The CDR3 DNA is TGTGCCATCAGTGAGTCGACAGGGGGCCGCAATCAGCCCCAGCATTTT.

The chain combines TRBV6-5 with TRBJ2-5, with a tentative D call TRBD1 (5 bases). Trimming took 6 bases from V and 3 from J, leaving 8 bases between them. Germline V gives CDR1 MNHEY, CDR2 SVGAGI. CDR3 length: 12 amino acids. The CDR3 DNA reads as TGTGCCAGCAGAGGGGCGGAAGAGACCCAGTACTTC. Its translation is CASRGAEETQYF.

This clone was counted once. The gene calls are TRBV4-1 and TRBJ2-3, with TRBD2 matching over 8 bases. The CDR3 has 16 amino acids. Germline V gene data show CDR1 as MGHRA and CDR2 as YSYEKL. Unmatched junction bases numbered 9, after V lost 3 bases and J lost 4 bases. In nucleotides, the CDR3 is TGCGCCAGCAGCCATCCGCGGCGGGAGGCGGCAGATACGCAGTATTTT. It yields the protein CASSHPRREAADTQYF.

The J gene is TRBJ1-5, the V gene TRBV18; 9 bases agree with TRBD1. V lost 3 bases to trimming and J lost 5 bases; unmatched junction nucleotides: 2. CDR3 length: 14 residues. The germline V gene has CDR1 KGHSH and CDR2 LQKENI. CDR3 in amino acids: CASSPGQGHQPQHF. DNA of the CDR3: TGTGCCAGCTCACCGGGACAGGGTCATCAGCCCCAGCATTTT.

The chain uses TRBV19 and TRBJ1-2; no clear D gene. V dropped 4 bases and J dropped 7 bases, with 13 bases sitting between them. The CDR3 is 13 amino acids. Germline lookup yields CDR1 LNHDA and CDR2 SQIVND (reference sequence). CDR3 DNA: TGTGCCAGTAGTACCAGAAGGGTTTCTGGCTACACCTTC. The encoded protein is CASSTRRVSGYTF.

The V and J genes are TRBV7-8 and TRBJ2-5; the match to TRBD2 covers 10 bases. Germline V gene data show CDR1 as SGHVS and CDR2 as FQNEAQ. V lost 3 bases to trimming and J lost 5 bases; unmatched junction nucleotides: 12. CDR3 size: 17 residues. CDR3 region: CASSFFAGASGSETQYF. The CDR3 nucleotides are TGTGCCAGCAGCTTTTTCGCCGGGGCTAGCGGGAGTGAGACCCAGTACTTC.

Details on this clone: The same CDR3 is also encoded by other DNA sequences in this sample. The chain joins TRBV7-3 to TRBJ2-5; tentatively, D is TRBD2 (6 bases). Germline V gene lookup returns CDR1 SGHTA and CDR2 FQGTGA. This CDR3 has 13 residues. The V gene lost 5 bases and the J gene lost 1 base, with 8 bases spanning the gap. CDR3 sequence (DNA): TGTGCCAGCAGCCTGGGACTCCAAGAGACCCAGTACTTC. It specifies CASSLGLQETQYF.

The V and J genes are TRBV24-1 and TRBJ1-2; D is unresolved. The CDR3 sequence is 13 residues long. Per germline, CDR1 KGHDR and CDR2 SFDVKD. V was clipped by 6 bases and J by 4 bases, with 11 bases between them. This CDR3 is CATSSQGFYGYTF. Here the CDR3 DNA reads TGTGCCACCAGTTCCCAAGGGTTCTATGGCTACACCTTC.

The chain couples TRBV5-1 to TRBJ1-5, with TRBD1 matching 7 bases. The CDR3 runs to 14 residues. Germline lookup yields CDR1 SGHRS and CDR2 YFSETQ. Trimming at V came to 5 bases and at J to 5 bases, leaving 7 bases not matched to a gene. The CDR3 loop reads CASSWDSADQPQHF. The CDR3 DNA reads as TGCGCCAGCAGTTGGGACAGTGCCGATCAGCCCCAGCATTTT.

The chain carries TRBV7-9 and TRBJ1-3; possibly TRBD1 for D (5 bases). CDR1 and CDR2 (germline): SEHNR, FQNEAQ (reference sequence). V lost 5 bases and J lost 9, with 17 bases in between. The CDR3 is 14 amino acids. The CDR3, as DNA: TGTGCCAGCAGCCCAGGGCCCCTCGGACGCACCATATATTTT. This translates into CASSPGPLGRTIYF. Full variable domain (remainder filled in from reference TRBV7-9 and TRBJ1-3): DTGVSQNPRHKITKRGQNVTFRCDPISEHNRLYWYRQTLGQGPEFLTYFQNEAQLEKSRLLSDRFSAERPKGSFSTLEIQRTEQGDSAMYLCASSPGPLGRTIYFGEGSWLTVV.